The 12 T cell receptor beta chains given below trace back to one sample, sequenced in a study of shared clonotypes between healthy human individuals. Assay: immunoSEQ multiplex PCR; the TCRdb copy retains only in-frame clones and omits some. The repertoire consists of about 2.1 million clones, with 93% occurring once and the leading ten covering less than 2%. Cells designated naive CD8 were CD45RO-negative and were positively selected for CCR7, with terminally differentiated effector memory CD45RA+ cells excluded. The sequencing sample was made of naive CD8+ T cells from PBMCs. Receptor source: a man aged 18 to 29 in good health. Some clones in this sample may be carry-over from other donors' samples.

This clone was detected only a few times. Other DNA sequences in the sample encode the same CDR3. The CDR3 nucleotides read TGTGCCAGCAGCTTAGTTGCAGGCACAGATACGCAGTATTTT. Amino acids: CASSLVAGTDTQYF. The V and J genes are TRBV11-2 and TRBJ2-3, with D hard to call. CDR1 is SGHAT, CDR2 FQNNGV, per germline. CDR3 length: 14 residues. With 1 base removed from V and 1 base from J, the gap between germline ends came to 6 bases.

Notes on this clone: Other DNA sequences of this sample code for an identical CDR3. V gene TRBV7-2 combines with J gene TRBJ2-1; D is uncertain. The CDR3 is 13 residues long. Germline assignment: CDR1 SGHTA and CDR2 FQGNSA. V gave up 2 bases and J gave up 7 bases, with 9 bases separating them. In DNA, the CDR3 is TGTGCCAGCAGCTTATTAGCAGGAAATGAGCAGTTCTTC. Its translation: CASSLLAGNEQFF.

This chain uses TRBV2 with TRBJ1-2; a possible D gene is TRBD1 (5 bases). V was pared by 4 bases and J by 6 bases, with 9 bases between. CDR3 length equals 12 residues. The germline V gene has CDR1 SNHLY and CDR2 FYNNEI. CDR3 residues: CASSGREHGYTF. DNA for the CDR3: TGTGCCAGCAGTGGCAGGGAGCATGGCTACACCTTC.

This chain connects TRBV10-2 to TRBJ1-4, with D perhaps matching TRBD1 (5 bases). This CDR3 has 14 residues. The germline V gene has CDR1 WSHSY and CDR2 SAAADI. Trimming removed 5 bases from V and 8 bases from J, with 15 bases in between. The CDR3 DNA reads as TGCGCCAGCAGTTTCGGGGCTGAACGGGAAAAACTGTTTTTT. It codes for CASSFGAEREKLFF.

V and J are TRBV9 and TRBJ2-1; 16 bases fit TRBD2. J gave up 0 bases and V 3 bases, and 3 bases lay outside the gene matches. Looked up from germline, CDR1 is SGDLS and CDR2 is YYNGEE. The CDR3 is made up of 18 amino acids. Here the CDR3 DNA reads TGTGCCAGCAGCGAGGGACTAGCGGGAGGGCCCTCCTACAATGAGCAGTTCTTC. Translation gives CASSEGLAGGPSYNEQFF.

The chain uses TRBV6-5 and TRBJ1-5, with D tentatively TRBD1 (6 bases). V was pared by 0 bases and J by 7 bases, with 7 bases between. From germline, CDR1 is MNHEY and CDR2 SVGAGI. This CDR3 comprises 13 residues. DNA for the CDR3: TGTGCCAGCAGTTACTCGAGGGGGCAGCCCCAGCATTTT. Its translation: CASSYSRGQPQHF.

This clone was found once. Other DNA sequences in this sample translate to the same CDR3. Written as DNA, the CDR3 is TGCGCCAGCAGCCAAGATCGGGGGTACAATCAGCCCCAGCATTTT. The encoded protein is CASSQDRGYNQPQHF. The chain is built from TRBV4-1 and TRBJ1-5; D is perhaps TRBD1 (5 bases). Germline V gene lookup returns CDR1 MGHRA and CDR2 YSYEKL. V lost 0 bases to trimming and J lost 3 bases, with 9 bases between them. The CDR3 has 15 amino acids.

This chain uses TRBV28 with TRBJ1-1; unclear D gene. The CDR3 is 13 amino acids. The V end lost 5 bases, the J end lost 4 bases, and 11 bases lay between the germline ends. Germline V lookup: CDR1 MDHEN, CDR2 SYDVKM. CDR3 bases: TGTGCCAGCAGTGGGCCGGGAGTCACTGAAGCTTTCTTT. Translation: CASSGPGVTEAFF.

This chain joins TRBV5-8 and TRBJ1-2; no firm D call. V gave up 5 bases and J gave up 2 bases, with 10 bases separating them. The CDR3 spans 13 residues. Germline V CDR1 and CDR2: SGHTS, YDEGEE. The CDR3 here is CASREGGNYGYTF. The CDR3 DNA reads TGTGCCAGCAGAGAGGGAGGGAACTATGGCTACACCTTC. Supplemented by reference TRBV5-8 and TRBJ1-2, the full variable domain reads EAGVTQSPTHLIKTRGQQATLRCSPISGHTSVYWYQQALGLGLQFLLWYDEGEERNRGNFPPRFSGRQFPNYSSELNVNALELEDSALYLCASREGGNYGYTFGSGTRLTVV.

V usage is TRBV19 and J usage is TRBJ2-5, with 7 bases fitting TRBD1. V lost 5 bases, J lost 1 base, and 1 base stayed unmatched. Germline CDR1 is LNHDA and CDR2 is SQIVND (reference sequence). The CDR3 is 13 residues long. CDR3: CASSRTGQETQYF. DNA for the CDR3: TGTGCCAGTAGTCGGACAGGCCAAGAGACCCAGTACTTC.

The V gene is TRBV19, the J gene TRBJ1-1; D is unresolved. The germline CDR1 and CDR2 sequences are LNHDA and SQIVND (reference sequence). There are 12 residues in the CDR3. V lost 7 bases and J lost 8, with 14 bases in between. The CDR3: CASTNGPKEAFF. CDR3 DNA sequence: TGTGCCAGTACGAATGGGCCCAAGGAAGCTTTCTTT.

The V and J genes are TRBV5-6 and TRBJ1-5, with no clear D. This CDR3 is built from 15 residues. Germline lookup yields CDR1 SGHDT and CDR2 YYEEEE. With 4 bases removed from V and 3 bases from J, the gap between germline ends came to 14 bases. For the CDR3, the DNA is TGTGCCAGCAGCCCGGGCCTGGTCTCCAATCAGCCCCAGCATTTT. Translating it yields CASSPGLVSNQPQHF.